The 8 T cell receptor beta chains listed next were all sequenced from one sample in a study of cytomegalovirus exposure and HLA in healthy donors. The PCR was carried out with 60 Vbeta primers and 13 Jbeta primers. The assay was immunoSEQ multiplex PCR, and TCRdb's table has in-frame clones only and misses some. Of 85,000 to 90,000 clones listed, around 74% were seen once; the top ten hold roughly a tenth. The sequencing sample was made of PBMCs. The source is a man aged 25 to 40 in good health and CMV-seropositive.

The gene calls are TRBV6-6 and TRBJ2-3; unclear D gene. Germline V gene data show CDR1 as MNHNY and CDR2 as SVGAGI (reference sequence). CDR3 size: 13 residues. V shed 0 bases and J shed 3 bases, with 4 bases lying between them. The CDR3 DNA reads as TGTGCCAGCAGTTACTCGACTACAGATACGCAGTATTTT. It is translated as CASSYSTTDTQYF.

This rearrangement joins TRBV10-2 to TRBJ2-5; 7 positions agree with TRBD1. V lost 6 bases, J lost 1 base, and 5 bases stayed unmatched. Germline values: CDR1 WSHSY, CDR2 SAAADI. This CDR3 is built from 14 residues. The CDR3 nucleotides are TGCGCCAGCAGCGAACAGGGGCCCCAAGAGACCCAGTACTTC. This sequence encodes CASSEQGPQETQYF.

V gene TRBV6-1 combines with J gene TRBJ2-7; D may be TRBD1 (6 bases). Germline V CDR1 and CDR2: MNHNS, SASEGT. This CDR3 comprises 13 residues. V was pared by 6 bases and J by 5 bases, with 14 bases between. The CDR3 DNA sequence: TGTGCCAGCAGGCCCCCAGGGGTCGACGAGCAGTACTTC. It specifies CASRPPGVDEQYF.

The rearrangement joins TRBV7-2 to TRBJ2-7; 10 bases align to TRBD1. Trimming removed 0 bases from V and 6 bases from J; junction bases left unmatched: 2. CDR3 size: 14 residues. Per the germline V gene, CDR1 is SGHTA and CDR2 is FQGNSA. The CDR3 DNA reads TGTGCCAGCAGCTTAGCGGGACAGGGGCTCGAGCAGTACTTC. This translates into CASSLAGQGLEQYF.

The chain has TRBV9 and TRBJ1-4, with D perhaps matching TRBD1 (5 bases). The germline V and J ends were trimmed by 4 bases and 7 bases, with 17 bases remaining between them. The germline gives CDR1 SGDLS, CDR2 YYNGEE. The CDR3 contains 15 residues. CDR3 amino acids: CASSTESGGGEKLFF. For the CDR3, the DNA is TGTGCCAGCAGCACGGAATCGGGGGGGGGTGAAAAACTGTTTTTT.

The chain combines TRBV6-4 with TRBJ1-2, with 7 nucleotides matching TRBD1. The CDR3 runs 14 residues. V dropped 2 bases and J dropped 4; count of bases not matched to a gene: 4. Germline V gene data show CDR1 as MRHNA and CDR2 as SNTAGT. The DNA of the CDR3 is TGTGCCAGCAGTGACCGGGCAGGGGGCTATGGCTACACCTTC. Its protein is CASSDRAGGYGYTF.

This sequence joins TRBV4-1 and TRBJ2-5, with TRBD2 identical over 11 bases. The CDR3 runs to 17 residues. The ends lost 1 base at V and 5 bases at J; junction bases unmatched: 9. Germline values: CDR1 MGHRA, CDR2 YSYEKL. The CDR3, as DNA: TGCGCCAGCAGCCAAGGTCAATTAGCGGGGGGGCCTGAGACCCAGTACTTC. This translates into CASSQGQLAGGPETQYF.

Comments on this clone: The sample has other DNA sequences that encode this CDR3 too. The V and J genes are TRBV25-1 and TRBJ2-7; D is possibly TRBD1 (6 bases). Germline V lookup: CDR1 MGHDK, CDR2 SYGVNS. Trimming shortened V by 4 bases and J by 8 bases, and 24 bases separated the two germline ends. The CDR3 is made up of 16 amino acids. The CDR3, as DNA: TGTGCCAGCAGTGCTATCCACATCGGACAGTCTATTCAGCAGTACTTC. Protein sequence: CASSAIHIGQSIQQYF.